The sample holds many counts of the clone carrying this T cell receptor beta chain. Its cognate antigen is unknown. These data belong to a study of naive and memory T cell subsets. Notes on the study in general: Possibly reflecting memory cells re-expressing CD45RA, a few larger clonotypes occurred in naive repertoires, especially CD8.

Germline V gene sequence: CDR1 SGHVS, CDR2 FNYEAQ. With 5 bases clipped from V and 0 bases from J, the junction kept 5 bases outside the gene matches. The CDR3 is 15 residues long. An equimolar mix of two oligonucleotides served as the beta constant-region primer for TRBC1 and TRBC2. The ligated cDNA underwent four PCR rounds using SP2 and nested alpha and beta constant-region primers. MiXCR, applied by TCRdb to the UMI-ligation and nested PCR reads, yields one record per CDR3 protein. This table holds 150,000 or so distinct CDR3 sequences, approximately 22% found once. The origin of this receptor is a human donor in good health. The chain links TRBV7-6 to TRBJ2-7; 9 positions agree with TRBD2. Sequenced sample: naive CD4+ T cells from blood. The CDR3 protein is CASSLSGGSSYEQYF. As DNA, the CDR3 is TGTGCCAGCAGCCTCAGCGGGGGGAGCTCCTACGAGCAGTACTTC.